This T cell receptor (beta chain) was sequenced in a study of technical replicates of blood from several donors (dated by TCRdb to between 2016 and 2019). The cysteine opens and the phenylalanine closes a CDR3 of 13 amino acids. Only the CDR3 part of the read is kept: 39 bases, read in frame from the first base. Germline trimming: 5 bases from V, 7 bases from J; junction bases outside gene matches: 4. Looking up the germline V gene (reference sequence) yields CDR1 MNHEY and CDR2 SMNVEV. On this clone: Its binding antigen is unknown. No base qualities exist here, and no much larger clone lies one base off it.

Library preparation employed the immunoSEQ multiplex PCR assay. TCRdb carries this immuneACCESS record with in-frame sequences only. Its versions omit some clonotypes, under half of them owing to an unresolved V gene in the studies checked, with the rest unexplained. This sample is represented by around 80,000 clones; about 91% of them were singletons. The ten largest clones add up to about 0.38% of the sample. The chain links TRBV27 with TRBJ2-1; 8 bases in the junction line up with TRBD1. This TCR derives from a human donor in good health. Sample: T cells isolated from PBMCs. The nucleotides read TGTGCCAGCAGTCCGGGGACAGGTAATGAGCAGTTCTTC. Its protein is CASSPGTGNEQFF.